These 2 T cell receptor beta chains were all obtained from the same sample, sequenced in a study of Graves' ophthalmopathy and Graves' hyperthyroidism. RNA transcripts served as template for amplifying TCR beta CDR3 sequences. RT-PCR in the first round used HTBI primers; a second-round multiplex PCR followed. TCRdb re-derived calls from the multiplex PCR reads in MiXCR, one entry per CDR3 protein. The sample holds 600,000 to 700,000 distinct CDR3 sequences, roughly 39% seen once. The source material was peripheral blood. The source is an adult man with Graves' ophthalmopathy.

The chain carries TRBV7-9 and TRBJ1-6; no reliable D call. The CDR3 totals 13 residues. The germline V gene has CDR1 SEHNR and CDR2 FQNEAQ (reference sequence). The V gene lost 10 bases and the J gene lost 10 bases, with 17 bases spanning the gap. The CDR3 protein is CANSACVPSPLHF. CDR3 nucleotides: TGTGCCAACAGTGCCTGTGTCCCATCACCCCTCCACTTT.

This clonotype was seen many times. CDR3 sequence reads: CASSQSGGSGNTIYF. CDR3 bases: TGTGCCAGCAGCCAGAGCGGAGGTTCTGGAAACACCATATATTTT. This sequence joins TRBV14 and TRBJ1-3, with D hard to call. CDR3 length equals 15 residues. Trimming pared 3 bases from V and 1 base from J, leaving 10 bases between. Germline V gene data show CDR1 as SGHDN and CDR2 as FVKESK.